The clone carrying this T cell receptor beta chain was counted many times. The antigen is undetermined. The data stem from a study of T cells after yellow fever vaccination. Findings of the study overall: It was a weaker secondary response, yet one that peaked faster, at day 5 versus 15. In post-booster samples, most primary-vaccination clones reappeared (roughly 96% CD4, 88% CD8). Few clonotypes appeared in both CD4 and CD8 compartments.

J gave up 2 bases and V 6 bases, and 5 bases lay outside the gene matches. Germline V gives CDR1 MDHEN, CDR2 SYDVKM. The CDR3 is 14 amino acids. The study made its TCR cDNA through 5'RACE template switching. That step introduced a universal primer site along with UMIs. TCRdb reprocessed the 5' RACE reads with MiXCR, giving one entry per CDR3 protein. The sample holds about 400,000 distinct CDR3 sequences, around 6.4% seen once. The sequence was collected from a young man who received the YFV17D yellow fever vaccine. The V call is TRBV28, the J call TRBJ2-5, with 8 bases that match TRBD1. The source was PBMCs, collected 5 days after the yellow fever booster vaccination. CDR3 DNA: TGTGCCAGCAGCCTGAGACAGGGGCAAGAGACCCAGTACTTC. Amino acids: CASSLRQGQETQYF.